This T cell receptor beta chain appears in the sequencing data of a study of blood T cells in healthy people across ages. Trimming pared 1 base from V and 1 base from J, leaving 8 bases between. CDR1 is SGHTA, CDR2 FQGNSA, per germline. CDR3 size: 15 residues. Together with a sample-barcoded 5' primer, a J-beta primer mix was included in a second PCR lasting roughly 7 to 11 cycles. All cDNA molecules were each tagged by a template-switch adaptor with 12 random nucleotides. TCRdb re-analysed the 5' RACE reads in MiXCR, keeping a single row per CDR3 protein. The sample comprises some 700,000 distinct CDR3 sequences, roughly 43% of which are singletons, and around 20% rests with the top ten.

Sequencing was carried out using blood. This clonotype originated in a woman aged 55 to 70 in good health. The V and J genes are TRBV7-2 and TRBJ1-5, with D unresolved. The CDR3 DNA follows: TGTGCCAGCAGCTTAGTTTTCCACAGCAATCAGCCCCAGCATTTT. It yields the protein CASSLVFHSNQPQHF.